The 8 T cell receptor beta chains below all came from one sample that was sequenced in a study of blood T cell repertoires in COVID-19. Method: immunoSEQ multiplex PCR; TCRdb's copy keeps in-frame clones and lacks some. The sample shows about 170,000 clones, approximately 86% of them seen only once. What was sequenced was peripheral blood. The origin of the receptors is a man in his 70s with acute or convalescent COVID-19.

The CDR3: CASSPDRVAYNEQFF. CDR3 nucleotide sequence: TGCGCCAGCAGCCCTGACAGGGTAGCATACAATGAGCAGTTCTTC. This chain joins TRBV10-1 and TRBJ2-1; 7 bases match TRBD1. Looked up from germline, CDR1 is WNHNN and CDR2 is SYGVQD (reference sequence). V lost 6 bases to trimming and J lost 4 bases; unmatched junction nucleotides: 9. The CDR3 runs to 15 residues.

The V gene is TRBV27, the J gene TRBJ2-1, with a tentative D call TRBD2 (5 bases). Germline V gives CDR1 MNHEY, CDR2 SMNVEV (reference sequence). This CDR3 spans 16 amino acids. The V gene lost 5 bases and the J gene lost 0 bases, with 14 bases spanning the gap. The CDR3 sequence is CASSTYGESSYNEQFF. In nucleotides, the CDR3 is TGTGCCAGCAGTACTTACGGGGAGAGCTCCTACAATGAGCAGTTCTTC.

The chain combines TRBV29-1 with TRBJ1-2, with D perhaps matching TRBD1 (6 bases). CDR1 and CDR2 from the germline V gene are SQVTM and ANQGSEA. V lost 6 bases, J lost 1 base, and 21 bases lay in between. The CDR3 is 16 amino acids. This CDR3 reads CSVLPSARGINYGYTF. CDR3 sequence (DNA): TGCAGCGTACTCCCCTCCGCAAGGGGGATTAACTATGGCTACACCTTC. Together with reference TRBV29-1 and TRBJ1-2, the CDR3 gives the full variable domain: SAVISQKPSRDICQRGTSLTIQCQVDSQVTMMFWYRQQPGQSLTLIATANQGSEATYESGFVIDKFPISRPNLTFSTLTVSNMSPEDSSIYLCSVLPSARGINYGYTFGSGTRLTVV.

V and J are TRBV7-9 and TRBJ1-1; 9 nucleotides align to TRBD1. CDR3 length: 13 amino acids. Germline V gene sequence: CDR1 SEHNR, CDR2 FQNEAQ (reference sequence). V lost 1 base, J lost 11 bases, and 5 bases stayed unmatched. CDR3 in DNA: TGTGCCAGCAGCTTAGACAGGGGGCAGAAGGCTTTCTTT. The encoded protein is CASSLDRGQKAFF.

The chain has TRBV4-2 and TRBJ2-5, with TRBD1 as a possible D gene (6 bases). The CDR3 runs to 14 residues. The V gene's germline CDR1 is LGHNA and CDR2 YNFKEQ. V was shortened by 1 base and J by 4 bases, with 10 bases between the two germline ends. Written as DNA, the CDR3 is TGTGCCAGCAGCCAAGGAACAGGGCGAGAGACCCAGTACTTC. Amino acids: CASSQGTGRETQYF.

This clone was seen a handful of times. The CDR3 DNA follows: TGCGCCAGCAGCCAAGATGGGCAGGGTGGTGGAAACACCATATATTTT. It codes for CASSQDGQGGGNTIYF. The V gene is TRBV4-3, the J gene TRBJ1-3, with D perhaps matching TRBD1 (5 bases). V was clipped by 0 bases and J by 3 bases, with 12 bases between them. Per germline, CDR1 LGHNA and CDR2 YSLEER. The CDR3 sequence is 16 residues long.

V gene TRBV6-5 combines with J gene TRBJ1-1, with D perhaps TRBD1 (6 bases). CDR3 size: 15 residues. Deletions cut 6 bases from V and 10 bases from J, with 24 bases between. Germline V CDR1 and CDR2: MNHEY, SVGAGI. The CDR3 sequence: CASRPTGTSFGGAFF. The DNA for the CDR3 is TGTGCCAGCAGACCAACCGGGACATCCTTCGGAGGAGCTTTCTTT.

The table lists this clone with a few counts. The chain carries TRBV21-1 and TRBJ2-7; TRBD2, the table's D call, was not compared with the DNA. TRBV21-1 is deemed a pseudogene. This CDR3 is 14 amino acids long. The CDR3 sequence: CASSSREGRYEQYF. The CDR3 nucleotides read TGTGCCAGCTCATCCAGGGAGGGCCGTTACGAGCAGTACTTC.